This TCR beta chain was recorded in a study of post-analysis software for immune sequencing data. Study in general: Relapsing-remitting, secondary progressive and progressive-relapsing multiple sclerosis courses were included.

cDNA libraries of TCR beta carried unique molecular identifiers. MiXCR was run by TCRdb on the PCR reads, yielding one entry per CDR3 protein. The profile shows roughly 180,000 distinct CDR3 sequences, approximately 30% of them singletons. For this clonotype: Its target is unknown.

General study results and limits: Diversity measured as normalized Chao1 was significantly lower in multiple sclerosis patients than in controls. Those samples that were prepared in the same batch co-clustered strongly by F measure.

The sample taken for sequencing was blood. The source of this sequence is a girl aged 5-17 years with multiple sclerosis.

CDR3 nucleotide sequence: TGTGCCAGCAGCCAAGAGAAGACAGTGAAGGGGTACAATGAGCAGTTCTTC. This gives the protein CASSQEKTVKGYNEQFF. J is TRBJ2-1 and V is TRBV14, with D possibly TRBD1 on 5 matching bases. The CDR3 is 17 amino acids. With 0 bases removed from V and 4 bases from J, the gap between germline ends came to 16 bases. Germline CDR1 SGHDN, CDR2 FVKESK. Looking up the rest from reference TRBV14 and TRBJ2-1 gives the full variable domain: EAGVTQFPSHSVIEKGQTVTLRCDPISGHDNLYWYRRVMGKEIKFLLHFVKESKQDESGMPNNRFLAERTGGTYSTLKVQPAELEDSGVYFCASSQEKTVKGYNEQFFGPGTRLTVL.